The 25 T cell receptor beta chains below were found in one sample sequenced in a study of early stage breast cancer tumors (dated by TCRdb to 2016 to 2017). Library preparation was by the immunoSEQ multiplex PCR assay. TCRdb re-hosts the immuneACCESS table, in-frame sequences only. Its copies lack some clones; in the studies checked, an unresolved V gene accounts for under half of them, and the cause for the rest is not known. This sample holds tens of thousands of clones; 75% to 95% were observed only once. The top ten hold 4.5% to 5% of the sample. Sample: blood. The receptors stem from a person in their 70s with breast cancer.

The chain links TRBV19 to TRBJ1-2; D is undetermined. The CDR3 has 15 residues. V lost 1 base and J lost 0, with 9 bases in between. Germline V lookup: CDR1 LNHDA, CDR2 SQIVND (reference sequence). This CDR3 reads CASSIVQHTNYGYTF. CDR3 nucleotides: TGTGCCAGTAGTATAGTACAGCACACTAACTATGGCTACACCTTC.

The chain uses TRBV2 and TRBJ1-1; no firm D call. The germline V gene has CDR1 SNHLY and CDR2 FYNNEI. Trimming cost V 2 bases and J 6 bases, with 13 bases left between them. The CDR3 spans 14 residues. CDR3 amino acids: CASSEISGRAEAFF. The CDR3 DNA sequence: TGTGCCAGCAGTGAAATATCTGGGAGGGCTGAAGCTTTCTTT.

The chain couples TRBV7-6 to TRBJ2-7; D gene ambiguous. The germline V gene has CDR1 SGHVS and CDR2 FNYEAQ. The V gene lost 2 bases and the J gene lost 2 bases, with 7 bases spanning the gap. The CDR3 contains 13 residues. The CDR3 region is CASSLQLPYEQYF. The CDR3 bases are TGTGCCAGCAGCTTACAGTTGCCCTACGAGCAGTACTTC.

The chain uses TRBV6-5 and TRBJ2-7; no clear D gene. Germline-derived CDR1 and CDR2 are MNHEY and SVGAGI. This CDR3 comprises 15 residues. Trimming stripped 0 bases from V and 2 bases from J, with 11 bases between. The DNA for the CDR3 is TGTGCCAGCAGTTACTCAAGTAACTATGCCTACGAGCAGTACTTC. Translated, it gives CASSYSSNYAYEQYF.

The V gene is TRBV5-4, the J gene TRBJ2-7, with 8 positions matching TRBD2. V lost 2 bases, J lost 4 bases, and 8 bases stayed unmatched. The germline gives CDR1 SGHNT, CDR2 YYREEE (reference sequence). This CDR3 region has 15 residues. The CDR3: CASSFTGGRGYEQYF. CDR3 coding DNA: TGTGCCAGCAGCTTCACGGGGGGGCGGGGGTACGAGCAGTACTTC.

This clone was recorded only once. The J gene is TRBJ1-1, the V gene TRBV4-1; D remains unclear. With 0 bases removed from V and 1 base from J, the gap between germline ends came to 12 bases. Germline lookup yields CDR1 MGHRA and CDR2 YSYEKL. The CDR3 spans 16 residues. The CDR3 here is CASSQDPPPGNTEAFF. The CDR3 DNA sequence: TGCGCCAGCAGCCAAGACCCCCCGCCGGGGAACACTGAAGCTTTCTTT.

The chain links TRBV10-1 to TRBJ2-7, with 9 bases fitting TRBD1. The CDR3 sequence is 14 residues long. Looked up from germline, CDR1 is WNHNN and CDR2 is SYGVQD (reference sequence). Losses at the gene ends were 6 bases for V and 1 base for J; bases not matched to a gene: 4. CDR3 sequence (DNA): TGCGCCAGCAGCAACAGGGGGCGATCCTACGAGCAGTACTTC. Translating it yields CASSNRGRSYEQYF.

V usage is TRBV7-8 and J usage is TRBJ2-2; possible D gene TRBD1, 5 bases. Germline loops: CDR1 SGHVS, CDR2 FQNEAQ. Trimming removed 8 bases from V and 0 bases from J, with 10 bases in between. The CDR3 runs 14 residues. CDR3 bases: TGTGCCAGCGTAAAAGGGGCGAACACCGGGGAGCTGTTTTTT. Amino acids: CASVKGANTGELFF.

This chain connects TRBV29-1 to TRBJ2-1; 10 bases line up with TRBD2. V lost 5 bases and J lost 4; bases outside the gene matches: 8. The CDR3 runs to 15 residues. CDR1 and CDR2 from the germline V gene are SQVTM and ANQGSEA. CDR3 nucleotides: TGCAGCGTTCAGAGCGGGAGGGACCTTTACAATGAGCAGTTCTTC. It yields the protein CSVQSGRDLYNEQFF.

The V call is TRBV9, the J call TRBJ2-5; D is unresolved. V shed 0 bases and J shed 2 bases, with 8 bases lying between them. Looked up from germline, CDR1 is SGDLS and CDR2 is YYNGEE. This CDR3 is built from 14 residues. The CDR3 sequence: CASSVAPTQETQYF. CDR3 nucleotides: TGTGCCAGCAGCGTAGCCCCTACTCAAGAGACCCAGTACTTC.

V usage is TRBV25-1 and J usage is TRBJ1-2; 8 nucleotides agree with TRBD1. V shed 0 bases and J 4 bases; nucleotides not matched to a gene: 10. Germline V gene data show CDR1 as MGHDK and CDR2 as SYGVNS. This CDR3 spans 17 amino acids. The CDR3 DNA sequence: TGTGCCAGCAGTGAATACTCTATTGGACAGGGAGGCTATGGCTACACCTTC. Amino acid sequence: CASSEYSIGQGGYGYTF.

This chain links TRBV27 with TRBJ2-2; the D gene is possibly TRBD2 (6 bases). The CDR3 consists of 14 residues. Deletions cut 2 bases from V and 7 bases from J, with 11 bases between. The germline V gene has CDR1 MNHEY and CDR2 SMNVEV (reference sequence). The CDR3 DNA follows: TGTGCCAGCAGTTTAACACTAGCTGGCGGGGAGCTGTTTTTT. The encoded protein is CASSLTLAGGELFF.

The chain links TRBV5-4 to TRBJ1-2, with D maybe TRBD1 (6 bases). The V end lost 9 bases, the J end lost 2 bases, and 20 bases lay between the germline ends. Germline V lookup: CDR1 SGHNT, CDR2 YYREEE (reference sequence). The CDR3 has 15 amino acids. CDR3 sequence (DNA): TGTGCCACTGCTAGGGGGGGAGGGGAGAACTATGGCTACACCTTC. Its translation: CATARGGGENYGYTF.

The J gene is TRBJ1-1, the V gene TRBV10-1; D possibly corresponds to TRBD1 (5 bases). The V end lost 4 bases, the J end lost 5 bases, and 11 bases lay between the germline ends. Germline assignment: CDR1 WNHNN and CDR2 SYGVQD (reference sequence). The CDR3 has 13 amino acids. DNA for the CDR3: TGCGCCAGCAGTGCGGGGGACGGAACTGAAGCTTTCTTT. Amino acids: CASSAGDGTEAFF.

V is TRBV6-1 and J is TRBJ1-1; perhaps TRBD1 as D (5 bases). Trimming stripped 8 bases from V and 1 base from J, with 14 bases between. The CDR3 is 14 residues long. Germline CDR1 reads MNHNS; CDR2 reads SASEGT. The CDR3 region is CASLVSTGNTEAFF. As DNA, the CDR3 is TGTGCCAGCCTGGTGTCCACAGGGAACACTGAAGCTTTCTTT.

The chain is built from TRBV7-3 and TRBJ2-2; 7 bases align to TRBD2. The CDR3 runs 15 residues. Germline assignment: CDR1 SGHTA and CDR2 FQGTGA. After removal of 4 bases from V and 5 bases from J, the junction contained 7 bases not matched to a gene. Here the CDR3 DNA reads TGTGCCAGCAGCTCTGGACTAGTTCGGACCGGGGAGCTGTTTTTT. Translation: CASSSGLVRTGELFF.

The chain couples TRBV29-1 to TRBJ2-3; 16 bases line up with TRBD2. Trimming at V came to 6 bases and at J to 1 base, leaving 7 bases not matched to a gene. The V gene's germline CDR1 is SQVTM and CDR2 ANQGSEA. This CDR3 has 17 residues. The CDR3 nucleotides read TGCAGCGTCGCCGGGACTAGCGGGAGGGGGGGCACAGATACGCAGTATTTT. It codes for CSVAGTSGRGGTDTQYF.

The chain joins TRBV30 to TRBJ1-1, with TRBD1 matching 7 bases. The junction had 11 bases not matched to a gene; V was cut back by 8 bases and J by 5 bases. CDR3 length equals 13 residues. Germline values: CDR1 GTSNPN, CDR2 SVGIG (reference sequence). The CDR3 is CARRTGPWTEAFF. CDR3 coding DNA: TGTGCCCGCAGGACAGGCCCATGGACTGAAGCTTTCTTT.

V is TRBV28 and J is TRBJ2-2; D unresolved. V lost 3 bases, J lost 3 bases, and 5 bases lay in between. The germline V gene encodes CDR1 MDHEN and CDR2 SYDVKM. CDR3 length: 13 residues. The CDR3 nucleotides are TGTGCCAGCAGTTTTATTTACACCGGGGAGCTGTTTTTT. Residues: CASSFIYTGELFF.

A single count supports this clone. V gene TRBV12-1 combines with J gene TRBJ2-3; TRBD2 is the table's D call, not checked against the DNA. TRBV12-1 has pseudogene status. The CDR3 totals 15 residues. The DNA for the CDR3 is TGTGCCAGCAGCTTTGCCGGGAGGGCGGGAGATACGCAGTATTTT. It encodes CASSFAGRAGDTQYF.

This chain uses TRBV4-2 with TRBJ1-2, with no clear D. CDR1 and CDR2 from the germline V gene are LGHNA and YNFKEQ. The CDR3 is made up of 13 amino acids. Trimming left V 1 base short and J 8 bases short, with 11 bases between. This CDR3 is CASSQVDGRGYTF. CDR3 nucleotide sequence: TGTGCCAGCAGCCAAGTGGATGGGCGCGGCTACACCTTC.

V and J are TRBV4-3 and TRBJ2-3, with a tentative D call TRBD1 (6 bases). Germline CDR1 and CDR2: LGHNA and YSLEER. CDR3 length equals 15 residues. V dropped 3 bases and J dropped 10 bases, with 20 bases sitting between them. Written as DNA, the CDR3 is TGCGCCAGCAGCCATCTCCTACCGACAGGTACTGCGCAGTATTTT. Its translation is CASSHLLPTGTAQYF.

The genes are TRBV19 and TRBJ1-1; D may be TRBD1 (5 bases). Germline CDR1 and CDR2: LNHDA and SQIVND (reference sequence). The V end was cut by 5 bases, the J end by 0 bases, with 10 bases between. This CDR3 is built from 14 residues. DNA of the CDR3: TGTGCCAGTAGTTACCCAGGGTTGAACACTGAAGCTTTCTTT. Protein: CASSYPGLNTEAFF.

This rearrangement joins TRBV9 to TRBJ1-3; D might be TRBD1 (6 bases). Germline CDR1 SGDLS, CDR2 YYNGEE. V dropped 3 bases and J dropped 4 bases, with 17 bases sitting between them. The CDR3 loop spans 16 amino acids. Written as DNA, the CDR3 is TGTGCCAGCAGCGGACCACAGGGTTTAGGCGGAAACACCATATATTTT. Translation gives CASSGPQGLGGNTIYF.

CDR3: CASSSGLPNEKLFF. The CDR3 DNA follows: TGTGCCAGCAGCTCGGGACTGCCTAATGAAAAACTGTTTTTT. V usage is TRBV9 and J usage is TRBJ1-4; weak D call: TRBD1 (5 bases). The CDR3 has 14 amino acids. Deletions cut 4 bases from V and 3 bases from J, with 10 bases between. Germline V gives CDR1 SGDLS, CDR2 YYNGEE.